This is a list of T cell receptor beta chains from one sample in a study of blood T cell repertoires in COVID-19. TCRdb's copy holds only in-frame clones and misses some; the assay was immunoSEQ multiplex PCR. The sample lists a few hundred thousand clones, less than 90% occurring once. Sequenced material: peripheral blood. These receptors came from a middle-aged woman who had recovered from COVID-19. CDR3s include the opening cysteine and the closing phenylalanine or tryptophan. D genes are given only for firm matches. The size entry is marked missing in some rows and otherwise reads once, few, many or a size class.

size | D | J | V | CDR3 | DNA
- | - | TRBJ2-6 | TRBV27 | CASSLGLSGANVLTF | TGTGCCAGCAGCCTCGGACTTTCTGGGGCCAACGTCCTGACTTTC
- | TRBD1 | TRBJ2-2 | TRBV5-1 | CASSAGTEATGELFF | TGCGCCAGCAGCGCCGGGACAGAGGCCACCGGGGAGCTGTTTTTT
- | - | TRBJ1-1 | TRBV6-5 | CASSPTADAEAFF | TGTGCCAGCAGCCCGACAGCCGACGCTGAAGCTTTCTTT
once | - | TRBJ2-5 | TRBV6-6 | CASSYFQGETQYF | TGTGCCAGCAGTTACTTTCAGGGAGAGACCCAGTACTTC
- | - | TRBJ2-7 | TRBV6-6 | CASSYLQGPYEQYF | TGTGCCAGCAGTTACCTTCAGGGCCCCTACGAGCAGTACTTC
- | TRBD1 | TRBJ2-5 | TRBV7-2 | CASSLQRDRGRETQYF | TGTGCCAGCAGCTTACAAAGGGACAGGGGGCGCGAGACCCAGTACTTC
- | TRBD1 | TRBJ1-5 | TRBV6-1 | CASTQGGTNQPQHF | TGTGCCAGCACCCAGGGGGGAACCAATCAGCCCCAGCATTTT
- | TRBD1 | TRBJ1-1 | TRBV5-1 | CASSEGQGMNTEAFF | TGCGCCAGCAGCGAGGGACAGGGGATGAACACTGAAGCTTTCTTT
- | - | TRBJ1-1 | TRBV5-1 | CASSSGGRVTEAFF | TGCGCCAGCAGCTCGGGGGGCAGGGTCACTGAAGCTTTCTTT
few | - | TRBJ2-3 | TRBV11-2 | CASSFRVQTSTDTQYF | TGTGCCAGCAGCTTCCGGGTCCAGACTAGCACAGATACGCAGTATTTT
- | - | TRBJ1-5 | TRBV6-1 | CASSERIDRRTTYSNQPQHF | TGTGCCAGCAGTGAACGGATCGACAGGCGAACAACTTATAGCAATCAGCCCCAGCATTTT
- | - | TRBJ1-1 | TRBV9 | CASSVVFRVDTEAFF | TGTGCCAGCAGCGTAGTATTCAGGGTAGACACTGAAGCTTTCTTT
- | - | TRBJ2-4 | TRBV5-5 | CASRIDRENIQYF | TGTGCCAGCAGGATAGACAGAGAAAACATTCAGTACTTC
- | - | TRBJ2-2 | TRBV19 | CASKRGPNTGELFF | TGTGCCAGTAAGAGAGGCCCGAACACCGGGGAGCTGTTTTTT
- | TRBD2 | TRBJ2-1 | TRBV19 | CATKVGTSGYNEQFF | TGTGCCACCAAAGTCGGGACTAGCGGCTACAATGAGCAGTTCTTC
- | - | TRBJ2-5 | TRBV11-1 | CASSLGVRGQETQYF | TGTGCCAGCAGCTTAGGGGTCAGGGGCCAAGAGACCCAGTACTTC
- | - | TRBJ2-7 | TRBV29-1 | CSVEVRQYYSYEQYF | TGCAGCGTTGAAGTAAGGCAGTACTACTCCTACGAGCAGTACTTC
- | TRBD1 | TRBJ2-7 | TRBV5-1 | CASSWDRFYEQYF | TGCGCCAGCAGCTGGGACAGATTCTACGAGCAGTACTTC
- | - | TRBJ2-1 | TRBV6-4 | CASSDPGVLANEQFF | TGTGCCAGCAGTGACCCCGGGGTGTTGGCCAATGAGCAGTTCTTC
- | - | TRBJ2-7 | TRBV24-1 | CATSDSSYEQYF | TGTGCCACCAGTGACAGCTCCTACGAGCAGTACTTC
- | TRBD1 | TRBJ1-1 | TRBV4-1 | CASSQDYLGTAGEAFF | TGCGCCAGCAGCCAAGATTACCTGGGGACAGCTGGTGAAGCTTTCTTT
- | TRBD2 | TRBJ2-1 | TRBV6-1 | CASSEFRLAGGPNEQFF | TGTGCCAGCAGTGAATTTAGACTAGCGGGGGGGCCTAATGAGCAGTTCTTC
- | - | TRBJ1-5 | TRBV15 | CATSRDRDSNQPQHF | TGTGCCACCAGCAGAGACAGGGATAGCAATCAGCCCCAGCATTTT
- | TRBD2 | TRBJ2-3 | TRBV5-1 | CASGTSGSTDTQYF | TGCGCCAGTGGGACTAGCGGTAGCACAGATACGCAGTATTTT
- | - | TRBJ1-5 | TRBV6-2/TRBV6-3 | CASSISGNSNQPQHF | TGTGCCAGCAGCATATCGGGGAATAGCAATCAGCCCCAGCATTTT
- | TRBD1 | TRBJ1-2 | TRBV30 | CAWSVGQALYGYTF | TGTGCCTGGAGTGTTGGACAGGCTCTATATGGCTACACCTTC
- | TRBD1 | TRBJ2-3 | TRBV5-1 | CASSLAERVGTGVMNTQYF | TGCGCCAGCAGCTTGGCCGAAAGGGTGGGGACAGGGGTAATGAATACGCAGTATTTT